This record concerns one TCR beta chain sequence. At the DNA level, this CDR3 is encoded by other sequences in the same sample as well. The sample belongs to a study of blood T cell repertoires in COVID-19. The repertoire was sequenced with immunoSEQ multiplex PCR; TCRdb's copy has only in-frame clones and lacks some. The data show 360,000 or so clones, approximately 84% seen once. Germline V gene sequence: CDR1 SGDLS, CDR2 YYNGEE. The CDR3 is made up of 15 amino acids. J gave up 7 bases and V 1 base, and 4 bases lay outside the gene matches. Participant age was roughly 18 to 89 years, and participants resided in fewer than 25 US areas. Clinical history reported by participants formed the basis on which cohorts were assigned.

This sequence was found in a woman between 25 and 40 years old who had recovered from COVID-19. Specimen: PBMCs or T cells enriched from blood (not recorded which). The genes are TRBV9 and TRBJ2-1; TRBD2 agrees at 11 bases. This chain's CDR3 is CASSVLASGGNEQFF. In nucleotides, the CDR3 is TGTGCCAGCAGCGTATTGGCTAGCGGGGGGAATGAGCAGTTCTTC. Drawing the rest from reference TRBV9 and TRBJ2-1, the complete variable domain is DSGVTQTPKHLITATGQRVTLRCSPRSGDLSVYWYQQSLDQGLQFLIQYYNGEERAKGNILERFSAQQFPDLHSELNLSSLELGDSALYFCASSVLASGGNEQFFGPGTRLTVL.